The 28 T cell receptor beta chains reported below all come from one sample, sequenced in a study of blood T cell repertoires in COVID-19 (TCRdb year 2020). Libraries were built with the immunoSEQ multiplex PCR assay. TCRdb provides this immuneACCESS table in a form limited to in-frame rearrangements. Some clones are lacking; in checked studies, under half of them reflect an unresolved V gene, and why the rest are absent is not known. The sample table holds tens of thousands of clones, of which 75% to 85% were seen once. The ten largest clones add up to roughly 12% of the sample. Sequenced input: peripheral blood. These receptors all come from a human donor in a cohort sampled during active COVID-19.

The CDR3 reads CASSERVSPTGELFF. The DNA of the CDR3 is TGTGCCAGCAGTGAACGTGTGTCCCCCACCGGGGAGCTGTTTTTT. The chain has TRBV6-1 and TRBJ2-2; D gene uncertain. CDR3 length: 15 residues. Looked up from germline, CDR1 is MNHNS and CDR2 is SASEGT. With 2 bases removed from V and 4 bases from J, the gap between germline ends came to 11 bases.

This chain joins TRBV2 and TRBJ2-2, with 9 bases that match TRBD2. The V and J ends lost 6 bases and 4 bases, in that order; junction bases with no gene match: 6. CDR3 length: 15 residues. Germline values: CDR1 SNHLY, CDR2 FYNNEI. CDR3 sequence: CASSASGVTTGELFF. The CDR3 bases are TGTGCCAGCAGCGCTAGCGGGGTAACCACCGGGGAGCTGTTTTTT.

The genes are TRBV27 and TRBJ2-6; perhaps TRBD1 as D (5 bases). The CDR3 totals 15 residues. V was cut by 6 bases and J by 2 bases, with 11 bases left in between. Germline V gives CDR1 MNHEY, CDR2 SMNVEV (reference sequence). This CDR3 is CASSFQGTGANVLTF. CDR3 nucleotides: TGTGCCAGCAGCTTCCAGGGTACTGGGGCCAACGTCCTGACTTTC.

This chain uses TRBV7-3 with TRBJ2-1, with D possibly matching TRBD2 (6 bases). Germline V gives CDR1 SGHTA, CDR2 FQGTGA. The CDR3 spans 14 residues. The germline V and J ends were trimmed by 5 bases and 9 bases, with 17 bases remaining between them. The CDR3 sequence: CASSATGVMGEQFF. The CDR3 DNA follows: TGTGCCAGCAGCGCGACGGGGGTCATGGGTGAGCAGTTCTTC.

The V gene is TRBV5-1, the J gene TRBJ1-2; D not resolved. V gave up 0 bases and J gave up 8 bases, with 11 bases separating them. The CDR3 extends over 13 amino acids. CDR1 and CDR2 (germline): SGHRS, YFSETQ. The CDR3 DNA is TGCGCCAGCAGCTTGGAAGGAGAACCGGGCTACACCTTC. As protein: CASSLEGEPGYTF.

This chain connects TRBV7-2 to TRBJ2-5; TRBD2 is a possible D gene (7 bases). Germline V lookup: CDR1 SGHTA, CDR2 FQGNSA. V dropped 5 bases and J dropped 5 bases, with 18 bases sitting between them. The CDR3 has 15 amino acids. CDR3 sequence reads: CASSPVQRGGETQYF. The CDR3 DNA reads as TGTGCCAGCAGCCCTGTCCAGAGGGGGGGGGAGACCCAGTACTTC.

This chain links TRBV3-1 (or the pseudogene TRBV3-2) with TRBJ1-1; TRBD1 is a possible D gene (5 bases). The CDR3 is 14 residues long. The germline V gene has CDR1 LGHDT and CDR2 YNNKEL (reference sequence). Trimming left V 4 bases short and J 6 bases short, with 15 bases between. CDR3 bases: TGTGCCAGCAGCCTGACCGGGGGTAAAGCTGAAGCTTTCTTT. It is translated as CASSLTGGKAEAFF.

The CDR3 protein is CASSDGPTSFNEQFF. In DNA, the CDR3 is TGTGCCAGCAGTGACGGGCCGACTAGCTTCAATGAGCAGTTCTTC. The V gene is TRBV6-4, the J gene TRBJ2-1, with TRBD2 identical over 7 bases. The CDR3 is 15 residues long. CDR1 MRHNA and CDR2 SNTAGT come from the germline V gene. Trimming at V came to 2 bases and at J to 6 bases, leaving 7 bases not matched to a gene.

V usage is TRBV5-1 and J usage is TRBJ1-1; tentative D call: TRBD1 (6 bases). The CDR3 covers 13 residues. Trimming took 6 bases from V and 2 from J, leaving 11 bases between them. Per the germline V gene, CDR1 is SGHRS and CDR2 is YFSETQ. The CDR3 DNA reads as TGCGCCAGCACCCGGACAGTTAACACTGAAGCTTTCTTT. It specifies CASTRTVNTEAFF.

This chain connects TRBV9 to TRBJ1-1, with 7 bases identical to TRBD1. Germline V gene sequence: CDR1 SGDLS, CDR2 YYNGEE. The junction had 0 bases not matched to a gene; V was cut back by 3 bases and J by 1 base. The CDR3 covers 13 residues. The CDR3 spells CASSGQGNTEAFF. The CDR3 coding sequence is TGTGCCAGCAGCGGACAGGGGAACACTGAAGCTTTCTTT. Supplemented by reference TRBV9 and TRBJ1-1, the full variable domain reads DSGVTQTPKHLITATGQRVTLRCSPRSGDLSVYWYQQSLDQGLQFLIQYYNGEERAKGNILERFSAQQFPDLHSELNLSSLELGDSALYFCASSGQGNTEAFFGQGTRLTVV.

This clone showed up just a few times. The gene calls are TRBV29-1 and TRBJ2-1, with 9 bases identical to TRBD2. This CDR3 contains 14 residues. J lost 4 bases, V lost 7 bases, and 8 bases had no gene match. Per germline, CDR1 SQVTM and CDR2 ANQGSEA. CDR3 in DNA: TGCAGCGCAGGAGTAGCGGGGGATTACAATGAGCAGTTCTTC. Translating gives CSAGVAGDYNEQFF.

V is TRBV27 and J is TRBJ2-3, with 13 bases lining up with TRBD2. Germline V gives CDR1 MNHEY, CDR2 SMNVEV (reference sequence). The junction had 4 bases not matched to a gene; V was cut back by 3 bases and J by 7 bases. The CDR3 runs 15 residues. The CDR3 coding sequence is TGTGCCAGCAGTTTGGGACTAGCGGGACAAAATACGCAGTATTTT. Its translation is CASSLGLAGQNTQYF.

The chain is built from TRBV4-1 and TRBJ2-5; no clear D. The CDR3 consists of 11 residues. Germline-derived CDR1 and CDR2 are MGHRA and YSYEKL. Trimming cost V 3 bases and J 4 bases, with 3 bases left between them. CDR3 protein: CASSQRETQYF. Here the CDR3 DNA reads TGCGCCAGCAGCCAGAGAGAGACCCAGTACTTC.

This chain links TRBV19 with TRBJ2-2; D unclear. Germline CDR1 and CDR2: LNHDA and SQIVND (reference sequence). This CDR3 spans 13 amino acids. V lost 3 bases and J 3 bases, leaving 5 bases between the germline ends. The CDR3 region is CASSIKHTGELFF. DNA of the CDR3: TGTGCCAGTAGTATTAAGCACACCGGGGAGCTGTTTTTT.

The chain joins TRBV30 to TRBJ2-5, with 14 bases that match TRBD2. In germline, CDR1 is GTSNPN, CDR2 SVGIG (reference sequence). Trimming cost V 3 bases and J 4 bases; bases outside gene matches: 4. The CDR3 length is 15 residues. CDR3 loop: CAWRAGTSGRETQYF. In DNA, the CDR3 is TGTGCCTGGAGGGCCGGGACTAGCGGGAGAGAGACCCAGTACTTC.

As for this clone: In the same sample, other DNA sequences code for this CDR3. This chain links TRBV7-2 with TRBJ1-1; D gene uncertain. Germline V gene lookup returns CDR1 SGHTA and CDR2 FQGNSA. The CDR3 is made up of 13 amino acids. V was trimmed by 1 base and J by 1 base, leaving 4 bases between them. The chain's CDR3 is CASSLDRNTEAFF. The DNA for the CDR3 is TGTGCCAGCAGCTTAGACAGGAACACTGAAGCTTTCTTT. The full variable domain, rest sourced from reference TRBV7-2 and TRBJ1-1, is GAGVSQSPSNKVTEKGKDVELRCDPISGHTALYWYRQSLGQGLEFLIYFQGNSAPDKSGLPSDRFSAERTGGSVSTLTIQRTQQEDSAVYLCASSLDRNTEAFFGQGTRLTVV.

This clone appeared a single time. The CDR3 protein is CASSEGTGQYGYTF. The CDR3 nucleotides read TGTGCCAGCAGTGAGGGGACAGGGCAGTATGGCTACACCTTC. J is TRBJ1-2 and V is TRBV2; 9 bases fit TRBD1. The CDR3 loop spans 14 amino acids. Germline lookup yields CDR1 SNHLY and CDR2 FYNNEI. Losses at the gene ends were 3 bases for V and 5 bases for J; bases not matched to a gene: 4.

The chain combines TRBV7-3 with TRBJ2-5; 9 bases align to TRBD1. V gave up 5 bases and J gave up 4 bases; unmatched junction bases: 8. The CDR3 totals 15 residues. Per the germline V gene, CDR1 is SGHTA and CDR2 is FQGTGA. For the CDR3, the DNA is TGTGCCAGCAGCCCGACCCGGACAGGGGTAGAGACCCAGTACTTC. This encodes CASSPTRTGVETQYF.

The chain combines TRBV7-2 with TRBJ2-5; TRBD1 agrees at 7 bases. The CDR3 length is 15 residues. J lost 5 bases, V lost 6 bases, and 12 bases had no gene match. Germline values: CDR1 SGHTA, CDR2 FQGNSA. This CDR3 is CASSLNQGVGETQYF. The CDR3, as DNA: TGTGCCAGCAGTCTAAACCAGGGGGTAGGGGAGACCCAGTACTTC.

The rearrangement joins TRBV5-1 to TRBJ2-3; 7 nucleotides align to TRBD1. CDR3 length: 14 residues. With V trimmed by 3 bases and J by 4 bases, 5 bases remained unmatched. Germline V gene sequence: CDR1 SGHRS, CDR2 YFSETQ. The DNA of the CDR3 is TGCGCCAGCAGCTCACAGGGGCCCCCAGATACGCAGTATTTT. As protein: CASSSQGPPDTQYF. The full variable domain, rest sourced from reference TRBV5-1 and TRBJ2-3, is KAGVTQTPRYLIKTRGQQVTLSCSPISGHRSVSWYQQTPGQGLQFLFEYFSETQRNKGNFPGRFSGRQFSNSRSEMNVSTLELGDSALYLCASSSQGPPDTQYFGPGTRLTVL.

The V gene is TRBV6-6, the J gene TRBJ1-5, with D maybe TRBD1 (5 bases). Trimming took 2 bases from V and 5 from J, leaving 10 bases between them. The CDR3 is made up of 14 amino acids. Germline CDR1 reads MNHNY; CDR2 reads SVGAGI (reference sequence). CDR3 sequence reads: CASSYRDRYQPQHF. The CDR3 DNA is TGTGCCAGCAGTTACCGAGACAGATATCAGCCCCAGCATTTT.

The chain is built from TRBV24-1 and TRBJ2-2, with no clear D. Trimming left V 7 bases short and J 1 base short, with 6 bases between. Germline CDR1 reads KGHDR; CDR2 reads SFDVKD. The CDR3 is made up of 13 amino acids. The CDR3 is CATRAVNTGELFF. The CDR3, as DNA: TGTGCCACCAGGGCGGTGAACACCGGGGAGCTGTTTTTT.

The rearrangement joins TRBV7-2 to TRBJ1-4; D is possibly TRBD1 (6 bases). The CDR3 sequence is 16 residues long. The V end was cut by 1 base, the J end by 3 bases, with 12 bases between. The V gene's germline CDR1 is SGHTA and CDR2 FQGNSA. The CDR3 region is CASSLVGGGPNEKLFF. The CDR3 DNA reads as TGTGCCAGCAGCTTAGTAGGGGGAGGGCCTAATGAAAAACTGTTTTTT.

The chain combines TRBV7-2 with TRBJ2-1, with a possible D match to TRBD1 (5 bases). V dropped 0 bases and J dropped 6 bases, with 18 bases sitting between them. Germline V gene lookup returns CDR1 SGHTA and CDR2 FQGNSA. This CDR3 has 17 amino acids. CDR3 sequence: CASSLALLGDNGNEQFF. In nucleotides, the CDR3 is TGTGCCAGCAGCTTAGCGCTCTTAGGGGATAACGGCAATGAGCAGTTCTTC.

J is TRBJ2-3 and V is TRBV13, with TRBD2 matching 10 bases. CDR3 length: 15 amino acids. V shed 5 bases and J 3 bases; nucleotides not matched to a gene: 5. Per germline, CDR1 PRHDT and CDR2 FYEKMQ (reference sequence). CDR3 protein: CASSGGLAFTDTQYF. CDR3 in DNA: TGTGCCAGCAGCGGGGGACTAGCGTTTACAGATACGCAGTATTTT.

This clone was seen only once. The rearrangement joins TRBV7-2 to TRBJ2-7, with TRBD2 as a possible D gene (6 bases). CDR3 size: 13 residues. V was cut by 4 bases and J by 6 bases, with 13 bases left in between. Germline CDR1 reads SGHTA; CDR2 reads FQGNSA. The CDR3 loop is CASSSTPSVEQYF. DNA for the CDR3: TGTGCCAGCAGCTCCACCCCTAGCGTCGAGCAGTACTTC.

This chain links TRBV29-1 with TRBJ2-1; no clear D. CDR1 and CDR2 from the germline V gene are SQVTM and ANQGSEA. This CDR3 is 15 amino acids long. Trimming left V 5 bases short and J 1 base short, with 15 bases between. Here the CDR3 reads CSVPERSASYNEQFF. The DNA for the CDR3 is TGCAGCGTTCCCGAAAGGAGCGCTTCCTACAATGAGCAGTTCTTC.

The rearrangement links TRBV7-3 to TRBJ2-1; the D is unclear. The V gene's germline CDR1 is SGHTA and CDR2 FQGTGA. With 1 base removed from V and 5 bases from J, the gap between germline ends came to 15 bases. The CDR3 has 16 amino acids. The CDR3 reads CASSLNSPHINNEQFF. DNA of the CDR3: TGTGCCAGCAGCTTAAACAGCCCCCACATCAACAATGAGCAGTTCTTC.